Shown below are 2 T cell receptor beta chains from a single sample sequenced in a study of T-cell reconstitution after alpha-beta-depleted transplantation in children. A TCRbeta library incorporating unique molecular identifiers was prepared. From the PCR reads, TCRdb called clonotypes with MiXCR, one entry per CDR3 protein. The data contain about 70,000 distinct CDR3 sequences, roughly 10% of them seen just once; the ten biggest clones take up about 13%. The input for sequencing was PBMCs, taken before TCRalphabeta/CD19-depleted stem cell transplant. The receptors shown here come from a boy younger than 18 with acute myeloid leukemia, due to receive a stem cell transplant.

This clonotype was counted at least ten times. V gene TRBV10-3 combines with J gene TRBJ2-7; no clear D. Germline CDR1 reads ENHRY; CDR2 reads SYGVKD. The CDR3 is made up of 12 amino acids. V lost 8 bases, J lost 6 bases, and 14 bases lay in between. The CDR3 DNA reads as TGTGCCATCGTGGCCGACTCGGGCGAGCAGTACGTC. It is translated as CAIVADSGEQYV.

The V and J genes are TRBV19 and TRBJ2-7, with no clear D. The CDR3 runs to 14 residues. V was shortened by 5 bases and J by 2 bases, with 13 bases between the two germline ends. Germline V gives CDR1 LNHDA, CDR2 SQIVND (reference sequence). The CDR3 coding sequence is TGTGCCAGTAGTTCCACAGCTGGGGCCTACGAGCAGTACTTC. This translates into CASSSTAGAYEQYF.